The 32 T cell receptor beta chains in this list originate from one sample, sequenced in a study of tumor and adjacent non-tumor tissue in lung cancer. TCRbeta libraries were built with three rounds of nested PCR, modified from ARM-PCR. TCRdb reprocessed the multiplex PCR reads via MiXCR and lists one record per CDR3 protein. The sample yields 76,000 or so distinct CDR3 sequences, around 70% seen once. No cell sorting was done before RNA was extracted from the tissue. Specimen: lung tumor tissue. The receptors were sampled from a woman aged 70-85 years with non-small cell lung cancer.

The J gene is TRBJ2-1, the V gene TRBV29-1; D uncertain. V lost 5 bases, J lost 7 bases, and 12 bases lay in between. Germline V gives CDR1 SQVTM, CDR2 ANQGSEA. The CDR3 has 12 residues. The CDR3 spells CSVPWKGNEQFF. Written as DNA, the CDR3 is TGCAGCGTTCCGTGGAAAGGGAATGAGCAGTTCTTC.

A note on this clonotype: It may be a read error: a sequence one base away is much more abundant. This sequence joins TRBV20-1 and TRBJ1-3; possibly TRBD1 for D (5 bases). This CDR3 is 15 amino acids long. Germline V gene lookup returns CDR1 DFQATT and CDR2 SNEGSKA (reference sequence). The CDR3 here is CSASVRGLSGITIYF. CDR3 DNA sequence: TGCAGTGCTAGCGTCCGGGGCCTCTCTGGAATCACCATATATTTT.

The rearrangement links TRBV18 to TRBJ1-5; D might be TRBD1 (5 bases). The CDR3 is made up of 14 amino acids. CDR1 KGHSH and CDR2 LQKENI come from the germline V gene. Trimming removed 3 bases from V and 7 bases from J, with 13 bases in between. The chain's CDR3 is CASSPGDEGQPQHF. For the CDR3, the DNA is TGTGCCAGCTCACCCGGGGACGAGGGACAGCCCCAGCATTTT.

Only one count was recorded for this clonotype. The chain employs TRBV4-2 and TRBJ2-7; 7 nucleotides agree with TRBD2. The CDR3 extends over 22 amino acids. The trim removed 6 bases at V and 0 bases at J, leaving 29 bases unmatched. CDR1 is LGHNA and CDR2 is YNFKEQ in the germline V gene. CDR3 loop: CASSRVFIRLLARLPSSYEQYF. In nucleotides, the CDR3 is TGTGCCAGCAGTCGAGTTTTCATCAGATTACTAGCGAGATTACCGAGCTCCTACGAGCAGTACTTC.

As regards this clonotype: The junction and the germline gene differ at one end; a read error may be behind it. This sequence joins TRBV6-5 and TRBJ2-1, with 11 nucleotides matching TRBD2. CDR3 length: 23 amino acids. Germline-derived CDR1 and CDR2 are MNHEY and SVGAGI. CDR3: CVSSYSIEFRPSGRQSSYDEQFF. CDR3 DNA sequence: TGTGTCAGCAGTTACTCGATTGAGTTTAGGCCTAGCGGGAGGCAAAGCTCCTACGATGAGCAGTTCTTC.

As for this clonotype: One end of the junction varies from germline; a read error may be responsible. The V call is TRBV6-1, the J call TRBJ1-3; tentative D call: TRBD1 (5 bases). The CDR3 runs to 17 residues. Germline V gives CDR1 MNHNS, CDR2 SASEGT. Here the CDR3 reads CASSEARQYGNANTIYF. The CDR3 DNA is TGTGCCAGCAGCGAAGCGCGACAGTATGGGAACGCAAACACCATATATTTT.

The chain is built from TRBV5-1 and TRBJ2-3; D is undetermined. There are 15 residues in the CDR3. Germline V gene sequence: CDR1 SGHRS, CDR2 YFSETQ. V lost 2 bases, J lost 5 bases, and 15 bases lay in between. The CDR3: CASSLSKPTGDTQYF. The CDR3 DNA sequence: TGCGCCAGCAGCTTAAGTAAACCCACCGGAGATACGCAGTATTTT.

This clonotype was seen only a few times. This could be a read error, since a much larger clone is one nucleotide away. This sequence joins TRBV12-3 or TRBV12-4 and TRBJ2-1; 10 bases map to TRBD1. V dropped 0 bases and J dropped 4; count of bases not matched to a gene: 6. CDR3 length equals 17 residues. In DNA form, the CDR3 reads TGTGCCAGCAGTTTAGCGTTCGGACAGGGGGGGTACAATGAGCAGTTCTTC. Protein sequence: CASSLAFGQGGYNEQFF.

As to this clonotype: One end of the junction fails to match germline, which may point to a read error. The chain uses TRBV4-1 and TRBJ2-1, with 7 bases matching TRBD2. This CDR3 has 16 amino acids. From germline, CDR1 is MGHRA and CDR2 YSYEKL. The DNA for the CDR3 is TGTGCCAGGAGCCTTCACGCTAGCGGCCACTACAATGAGCAGTTCTTC. This gives the protein CARSLHASGHYNEQFF.

This clonotype was counted ten times or more. This chain connects TRBV5-1 to TRBJ2-3; 9 nucleotides match TRBD2. From germline, CDR1 is SGHRS and CDR2 YFSETQ. V gave up 0 bases and J gave up 4 bases; unmatched junction bases: 6. The CDR3 contains 16 residues. As DNA, the CDR3 is TGCGCCAGCAGCTTGGTAACTAGCGGGTTGGCAGATACGCAGTATTTT. Translated: CASSLVTSGLADTQYF. Variable domain in full (rest from reference TRBV5-1 and TRBJ2-3): KAGVTQTPRYLIKTRGQQVTLSCSPISGHRSVSWYQQTPGQGLQFLFEYFSETQRNKGNFPGRFSGRQFSNSRSEMNVSTLELGDSALYLCASSLVTSGLADTQYFGPGTRLTVL.

This clonotype was observed many times. J is TRBJ2-7 and V is TRBV28; D is perhaps TRBD2 (6 bases). Germline CDR1 and CDR2: MDHEN and SYDVKM. V was trimmed by 6 bases and J by 2 bases, leaving 14 bases between them. This CDR3 is built from 14 residues. The CDR3 DNA reads as TGTGCCAGCAGCCCCCCGACTAGAACCTACGAGCAGTACTTC. Its translation: CASSPPTRTYEQYF.

In this sample, this clonotype turned up many times. The chain combines TRBV20-1 with TRBJ2-3, with 10 bases matching TRBD2. Germline trimming cut 2 bases from V and 3 bases from J; bases unmatched to any gene: 5. Germline lookup yields CDR1 DFQATT and CDR2 SNEGSKA (reference sequence). The length of the CDR3 is 15 residues. Here the CDR3 reads CSARSRTSGTDTQYF. The CDR3 DNA reads TGCAGTGCTAGATCCCGGACTAGCGGTACAGATACGCAGTATTTT.

The sample holds many counts of this clonotype. The V and J genes are TRBV5-5 and TRBJ1-2, with a possible D match to TRBD1 (5 bases). CDR3 length equals 16 residues. V lost 7 bases to trimming and J lost 8 bases, with 27 bases between them. Germline CDR1 is SGHKS and CDR2 is YYEKEE (reference sequence). CDR3 amino acids: CASVGTEDPILRGYTF. In DNA, the CDR3 is TGTGCCAGCGTTGGGACGGAAGACCCGATTTTGCGCGGCTACACCTTC.

As to this clonotype: Likely a read error: the CDR3 ends without its conserved phenylalanine or tryptophan. CDR3 sequence reads: CSVVGAGAETQYL. For the CDR3, the DNA is TGCAGCGTTGTAGGTGCGGGAGCGGAGACTCAGTACCTC. The chain uses TRBV29-1 and TRBJ2-5, with 7 bases identical to TRBD2. The CDR3 loop spans 13 amino acids. Germline CDR1 SQVTM, CDR2 ANQGSEA.

The gene calls are TRBV29-1 and TRBJ1-5, with no clear D. Germline assignment: CDR1 SQVTM and CDR2 ANQGSEA. The V and J ends lost 6 bases and 3 bases respectively, with 18 bases between them. The CDR3 contains 15 residues. CDR3 nucleotides: TGCAGCGTCAGGCTGTCATCTTATAACAATCAGCCCCAGCATTTT. Protein sequence: CSVRLSSYNNQPQHF.

Worth noting for this clonotype: One end of the junction fails to match germline, which may point to a read error. The V call is TRBV6-2 or TRBV6-3, the J call TRBJ1-1; D not resolved. The CDR3 spans 14 residues. CDR1 and CDR2 from the germline V gene are MNHEY and SVGEGT. CDR3 nucleotides: TGTGCCAGCATTGACCCGGACGCCCGACCTGAGGCTTTCTTT. It yields the protein CASIDPDARPEAFF.

This clonotype was seen only a few times. A much larger clone is a single base away; this may be a read error. The chain couples TRBV30 to TRBJ2-1, with 7 nucleotides matching TRBD2. This CDR3 contains 15 residues. The J segment lost 8 bases and the V segment lost 2 bases, leaving 12 bases of the junction unmatched. CDR1 and CDR2 (germline): GTSNPN, SVGIG (reference sequence). The CDR3 spells CAWSLIGRNPDEQFF. CDR3 nucleotides: TGTGCCTGGAGTTTAATCGGGAGGAACCCCGATGAGCAGTTCTTC.

The CDR3 loop reads CSARDRMGTSGRSSYNEQFF. CDR3 coding DNA: TGCAGTGCTAGAGATAGGATGGGGACTAGCGGGAGGAGCTCCTACAATGAGCAGTTCTTC. This chain links TRBV20-1 with TRBJ2-1, with TRBD2 matching 15 bases. This CDR3 has 20 residues. Germline V gene lookup returns CDR1 DFQATT and CDR2 SNEGSKA (reference sequence). V was pared by 0 bases and J by 0 bases, with 9 bases of the junction left unmatched.

This clonotype is a singleton in its sample. One base away lies a much larger clone, so this may be a sequencing read error. The rearrangement uses TRBV4-2 and TRBJ2-5; 8 bases are shared with TRBD2. This CDR3 spans 16 amino acids. Germline V gene lookup returns CDR1 LGHNA and CDR2 YNFKEQ. The CDR3 DNA sequence: TGTGCCAGCAGCCAGGCTAGCGGGCCCGACCAAGAGACCCAGTGCTTC. This gives the protein CASSQASGPDQETQCF.

The chain employs TRBV7-8 and TRBJ2-5, with D unresolved. In germline, CDR1 is SGHVS, CDR2 FQNEAQ. The CDR3 is 13 amino acids. Trimming shortened V by 3 bases and J by 5 bases, and 10 bases separated the two germline ends. The CDR3 nucleotides are TGTGCCAGCAGCTTTGGGCACCGGGAGACCCAGTACTTC. Protein product: CASSFGHRETQYF.

Points on this clonotype: The junction shows a germline mismatch at one end, possibly a read error. V usage is TRBV10-1 and J usage is TRBJ1-1; the D is unclear. This CDR3 is built from 13 residues. The germline V gene encodes CDR1 WNHNN and CDR2 SYGVQD (reference sequence). This CDR3 reads CASSVGTNTETFF. CDR3 bases: TGCGCCAGCAGTGTGGGAACGAACACTGAAACTTTCTTT.

Turning to this clonotype: With a much larger clone just one base away, this may be a read error. This chain uses TRBV20-1 with TRBJ2-5; no firm D call. CDR3 size: 11 residues. Germline V lookup: CDR1 DFQATT, CDR2 SNEGSKA (reference sequence). Trimming cost V 5 bases and J 6 bases, with 10 bases left between them. The CDR3 DNA reads TGCAGTGCTCGCCATGGGAAGACCCAGTACTTC. This sequence encodes CSARHGKTQYF.

On this clonotype: An end of the junction does not agree with germline; a read error may underlie this. This chain links TRBV7-9 with TRBJ2-7, with D perhaps matching TRBD2 (6 bases). This CDR3 has 13 amino acids. Per germline, CDR1 SEHNR and CDR2 FQNEAQ (reference sequence). DNA for the CDR3: TGTGCCAGCAGTGCCGGGGGTGGCCACGAGCAGTGGTTC. Amino acids: CASSAGGGHEQWF.

The chain recombines TRBV7-9 with TRBJ2-1; no reliable D call. This CDR3 has 15 amino acids. Trimming shortened V by 7 bases and J by 0 bases, and 13 bases separated the two germline ends. Germline values: CDR1 SEHNR, CDR2 FQNEAQ (reference sequence). CDR3 sequence reads: CASTPAATSYNEQFF. CDR3 sequence (DNA): TGTGCCAGCACCCCCGCGGCGACCTCCTACAATGAGCAGTTCTTC. The complete variable domain, with remaining parts taken from reference TRBV7-9 and TRBJ2-1, reads DTGVSQNPRHKITKRGQNVTFRCDPISEHNRLYWYRQTLGQGPEFLTYFQNEAQLEKSRLLSDRFSAERPKGSFSTLEIQRTEQGDSAMYLCASTPAATSYNEQFFGPGTRLTVL.

Comment on this clonotype: This may arise from a read error, as a much more abundant clone is one base away. The chain employs TRBV5-5 and TRBJ2-7; D remains unclear. This CDR3 is built from 14 residues. Germline CDR1 reads SGHKS; CDR2 reads YYEKEE (reference sequence). Here the CDR3 DNA reads TGTGTCAGCAGCTTGAGGTACGGGCCTTACGAGCAGTACTTC. This gives the protein CVSSLRYGPYEQYF.

The sample holds many counts of this clonotype. V is TRBV10-3 and J is TRBJ2-7; D unclear. Trimming stripped 0 bases from V and 0 bases from J, with 9 bases between. The CDR3 has 15 amino acids. Per the germline V gene, CDR1 is ENHRY and CDR2 is SYGVKD. The DNA for the CDR3 is TGTGCCATCAGTGAGTCTTACCGTAGCTCCTACGAGCAGTACTTC. It specifies CAISESYRSSYEQYF.

As for this clonotype: Since a much larger clone is just one base distant, this may be a read error. The rearrangement uses TRBV24-1 and TRBJ2-5, with TRBD2 matching 8 bases. J was trimmed by 2 bases and V by 2 bases; bases with no gene match: 6. Germline assignment: CDR1 KGHDR and CDR2 SFDVKD. The CDR3 is 16 residues long. This CDR3 is CATSDWGAGGQETQYF. CDR3 DNA: TGTGCCACCAGTGATTGGGGGGCGGGGGGTCAAGAGACCCAGTACTTC.

The CDR3 nucleotides are TGTGTCACGAGGGAACGGGACACCCCCTACGAGCAGTACTTC. Residues: CVTRERDTPYEQYF. The chain combines TRBV6-6 with TRBJ2-7; TRBD1 is a possible D gene (6 bases). The CDR3 loop spans 14 amino acids. Germline V CDR1 and CDR2: MNHNY, SVGAGI (reference sequence).

In the case of this clonotype: The conserved closing phenylalanine or tryptophan is absent in this CDR3, likely reflecting a read error. The chain uses TRBV29-1 and TRBJ2-1, with 7 bases matching TRBD1. Trimming removed 7 bases from V and 8 bases from J; junction bases left unmatched: 14. CDR1 and CDR2 from the germline V gene are SQVTM and ANQGSEA. The CDR3 has 14 amino acids. The CDR3 DNA is TGCAGCGCTCCTCCCGAATACAGGGGCGATGAGCAGTTCTTA. Translation: CSAPPEYRGDEQFL.

For this clonotype: Sequence at one end of the junction differs from germline and may be a read error. The gene calls are TRBV5-4 and TRBJ2-1; D unresolved. Germline V gives CDR1 SGHNT, CDR2 YYREEE (reference sequence). This CDR3 spans 11 amino acids. The CDR3 DNA is TGTACCAGCAGCTCATACAATGAGCAGTTCTTC. Its translation: CTSSSYNEQFF.

Ten or more counts support this clonotype. V and J are TRBV6-1 and TRBJ2-1, with 9 nucleotides matching TRBD1. Germline CDR1 MNHNS, CDR2 SASEGT. With 5 bases clipped from V and 5 bases from J, the junction kept 10 bases outside the gene matches. This CDR3 is built from 16 residues. CDR3 in amino acids: CASSQSGTGKDNEQFF. DNA for the CDR3: TGTGCCAGCAGTCAATCCGGGACAGGGAAGGACAATGAGCAGTTCTTC.

This clonotype was seen once. A junction boundary mismatches the germline segment, possibly from a read error. The V call is TRBV7-9, the J call TRBJ2-5; tentatively, D is TRBD1 or TRBD2 (7 bases each). CDR1 is SEHNR and CDR2 is FQNEAQ in the germline V gene (reference sequence). This CDR3 comprises 14 residues. The CDR3 DNA reads as TGTGGCAGCAGTGAAAGCGGGGACAGAGAGACCCAGTACTTC. It is translated as CGSSESGDRETQYF.